The sequence of this T cell receptor beta chain was determined in a study of T cells in Graves' hyperthyroidism and ophthalmopathy. Study outcomes and limitations: Ophthalmopathy, as predicted by the model, came a median roughly 6.8 months after the prediction. Ophthalmopathy cases were set apart from stable hyperthyroidism by a 13 V-J model.

There are 14 residues in the CDR3. CDR1 and CDR2 from the germline V gene are MNHEY and SMNVEV (reference sequence). The V gene lost 3 bases and the J gene lost 7 bases, with 15 bases spanning the gap. Amplified TCR beta CDR3 regions derived from RNA transcripts. The HTBI primer set drove a first-round RT-PCR of the TCR CDR3. TCRdb redid the calling of the multiplex PCR reads with MiXCR, one entry per CDR3 protein. The sample includes about 410,000 distinct CDR3 sequences, about 15% of them seen just once. Patients with ophthalmopathy all had a Clinical Activity Score of at least 3, a NOSPECS grade of at least 4 and duration under 3 months. Out of approximately 10 ml of fresh peripheral blood came the PBMCs. In its sample, this clonotype was seen many times. The antigen is undetermined.

The clonotype was recovered from a man younger than 35 with Graves' ophthalmopathy. This rearrangement joins TRBV27 to TRBJ1-2; the D is unclear. The sequenced sample consisted of blood. CDR3 residues: CASSFLGAAVGYTF. In nucleotides, the CDR3 is TGTGCCAGCAGTTTTCTCGGTGCGGCAGTTGGCTACACCTTC.